These 18 T cell receptor beta chains were all obtained from the same sample, sequenced in a study of Ad26.COV2.S vaccination and SARS-CoV-2 variants. Data came from immunoSEQ multiplex PCR; TCRdb stores just in-frame clones and leaves some out. The table lists 440,000 or so clones, about 89% of them singletons. As for treatment: about 20 received Ad26.COV2.S at low or high dose, single or two shots; about five received placebo; per-sample allocation not given. Collection of samples fell on day 63 after the first vaccine or placebo injection. Sample: peripheral blood, taken in a trial of Ad26.COV2.S vaccine versus placebo. The receptor source for this set is a person between 18 and 60 years old who received the Ad26.COV2.S COVID-19 vaccine or a placebo.

The rearrangement joins TRBV5-1 to TRBJ2-5; the D is unclear. With 7 bases removed from V and 1 base from J, the gap between germline ends came to 14 bases. The CDR3 covers 14 residues. Germline loops: CDR1 SGHRS, CDR2 YFSETQ. The CDR3 DNA follows: TGCGCCAGCTCTCGTGAGGTGATCCAAGAGACCCAGTACTTC. It translates to CASSREVIQETQYF.

The chain links TRBV28 to TRBJ2-7, with 9 bases fitting TRBD1. Germline CDR1 MDHEN, CDR2 SYDVKM. The ends lost 3 bases at V and 4 bases at J; junction bases unmatched: 7. CDR3 length: 15 amino acids. CDR3 bases: TGTGCCAGCAGTTTCTCGGACAGGGGTACGTACGAGCAGTACTTC. Its translation is CASSFSDRGTYEQYF.

The V and J genes are TRBV20-1 and TRBJ1-4, with D possibly matching TRBD1 (6 bases). Deletions cut 3 bases from V and 8 bases from J, with 13 bases between. Germline CDR1 and CDR2: DFQATT and SNEGSKA (reference sequence). This CDR3 has 13 amino acids. The CDR3, as DNA: TGCAGTGCTAGTGGGGGCTGGAGGGAAAAACTGTTTTTT. Translated, it gives CSASGGWREKLFF.

The chain is built from TRBV6-5 and TRBJ1-2; the D is unclear. The CDR3 is 14 amino acids. Germline CDR1 reads MNHEY; CDR2 reads SVGAGI. V gave up 6 bases and J gave up 4 bases, with 15 bases separating them. In DNA, the CDR3 is TGTGCCAGCAGCCGGGCAAGGAGTGGCTATGGCTACACCTTC. It is translated as CASSRARSGYGYTF.

On this clone: This same CDR3 is encoded by further DNA sequences in the sample. The chain is built from TRBV6-5 and TRBJ1-2; 10 positions match TRBD1. The CDR3 is made up of 13 amino acids. With V trimmed by 2 bases and J by 7 bases, 1 base remained unmatched. Germline V CDR1 and CDR2: MNHEY, SVGAGI. CDR3 DNA sequence: TGTGCCAGCAGTTACGGGGACAGGGGTGGCTACACCTTC. Its translation is CASSYGDRGGYTF.

The CDR3 is CASSGTGGRQFF. The CDR3 DNA is TGTGCCAGCAGTGGGACAGGGGGGAGGCAGTTCTTC. The chain has TRBV12-3 or TRBV12-4 and TRBJ2-1; 11 bases are shared with TRBD1. This CDR3 has 12 residues. The junction had 3 bases not matched to a gene; V was cut back by 5 bases and J by 12 bases.

The chain combines TRBV6-5 with TRBJ1-3; no reliable D call. Germline lookup yields CDR1 MNHEY and CDR2 SVGAGI. The CDR3 consists of 13 residues. V was clipped by 6 bases and J by 0 bases, with 6 bases between them. The CDR3 DNA sequence: TGTGCCAGCAGCGCATACTCTGGAAACACCATATATTTT. Translated, it gives CASSAYSGNTIYF.

J is TRBJ1-3 and V is TRBV5-3, with unresolved D. Being an ORF, TRBV5-3 has a function that is uncertain. The CDR3 loop spans 17 amino acids. V lost 2 bases to trimming and J lost 2 bases, with 17 bases between them. CDR3 amino acids: CARSFRWRALTGNTIYF. The CDR3, as DNA: TGTGCCAGAAGCTTTAGATGGAGGGCCCTAACTGGAAACACCATATATTTT.

The chain carries TRBV5-6 and TRBJ2-5; D might be TRBD1 (5 bases). The CDR3 covers 13 residues. Trimming pared 6 bases from V and 3 bases from J, leaving 12 bases between. The germline V gene encodes CDR1 SGHDT and CDR2 YYEEEE. The CDR3: CASNLAGKETQYF. The DNA of the CDR3 is TGTGCCAGCAACTTAGCAGGGAAAGAGACCCAGTACTTC.

This clone has a single count. The J gene is TRBJ2-1, the V gene TRBV25-1, with 7 bases matching TRBD1. In germline, CDR1 is MGHDK, CDR2 SYGVNS. Trimming at V came to 6 bases and at J to 5 bases, leaving 10 bases not matched to a gene. CDR3 size: 15 residues. The CDR3 sequence: CASRGGRDDNNEQFF. The CDR3 nucleotides are TGTGCCAGCAGAGGGGGCCGCGACGACAACAATGAGCAGTTCTTC.

The chain uses TRBV7-2 and TRBJ2-5, with D perhaps TRBD1 or TRBD2 (5 bases each). The CDR3 covers 15 residues. Deletions cut 2 bases from V and 4 bases from J, with 14 bases between. In germline, CDR1 is SGHTA, CDR2 FQGNSA. CDR3 DNA: TGTGCCAGCAGCTTAACCCAGCCGAGGGGAGAGACCCAGTACTTC. Protein product: CASSLTQPRGETQYF.

This rearrangement joins TRBV4-2 to TRBJ2-7; D unresolved. This CDR3 contains 12 residues. With 1 base removed from V and 6 bases from J, the gap between germline ends came to 7 bases. Germline lookup yields CDR1 LGHNA and CDR2 YNFKEQ. The chain's CDR3 is CASSQVDREQYF. The CDR3 nucleotides read TGTGCCAGCAGCCAAGTGGATCGCGAGCAGTACTTC.

This sequence joins TRBV5-1 and TRBJ2-1; 7 positions match TRBD2. Germline V CDR1 and CDR2: SGHRS, YFSETQ. This CDR3 region has 15 residues. With V trimmed by 0 bases and J by 2 bases, 2 bases remained unmatched. The CDR3 DNA is TGCGCCAGCAGCTTGGTGGGAGGGCCCTACAATGAGCAGTTCTTC. It codes for CASSLVGGPYNEQFF. The whole variable domain, filled in from reference TRBV5-1 and TRBJ2-1, reads KAGVTQTPRYLIKTRGQQVTLSCSPISGHRSVSWYQQTPGQGLQFLFEYFSETQRNKGNFPGRFSGRQFSNSRSEMNVSTLELGDSALYLCASSLVGGPYNEQFFGPGTRLTVL.

The chain combines TRBV9 with TRBJ1-1; D remains ambiguous. V was pared by 7 bases and J by 7 bases, with 14 bases between. The germline V gene has CDR1 SGDLS and CDR2 YYNGEE. CDR3 length: 12 residues. CDR3 sequence reads: CASHALSFEAFF. CDR3 nucleotide sequence: TGTGCCAGCCACGCCTTAAGTTTTGAAGCTTTCTTT.

This sequence joins TRBV18 and TRBJ2-6; D ambiguous. The ends were cut back, 2 bases at V and 4 bases at J, with 9 bases in the middle. This CDR3 has 15 amino acids. Germline V gene lookup returns CDR1 KGHSH and CDR2 LQKENI. As DNA, the CDR3 is TGTGCCAGCTCACCAGATGGGCCCGGGGCCAACGTCCTGACTTTC. Its protein is CASSPDGPGANVLTF.

This clone was recorded a few times. The chain is built from TRBV25-1 and TRBJ2-7; 8 bases match TRBD1. V was clipped by 6 bases and J by 3 bases; unmatched bases: 1. There are 12 residues in the CDR3. Germline lookup yields CDR1 MGHDK and CDR2 SYGVNS. Here the CDR3 reads CASSTGGYEQYF. CDR3 DNA sequence: TGTGCCAGCAGCACAGGGGGCTACGAGCAGTACTTC.

The chain has TRBV30 and TRBJ2-5; 10 nucleotides line up with TRBD2. This CDR3 spans 15 amino acids. The germline CDR1 and CDR2 sequences are GTSNPN and SVGIG (reference sequence). The V gene end was trimmed by 2 bases and the J gene end by 5 bases; junction bases not matched to a gene: 8. CDR3 in amino acids: CAWSWSGRARETQYF. The CDR3 DNA follows: TGTGCCTGGAGTTGGAGCGGGAGGGCCAGGGAGACCCAGTACTTC.

The chain uses TRBV7-9 and TRBJ2-3, with 8 bases lining up with TRBD2. The germline V gene has CDR1 SEHNR and CDR2 FQNEAQ (reference sequence). V lost 5 bases to trimming and J lost 2 bases; unmatched junction nucleotides: 12. The CDR3 totals 17 residues. The CDR3 DNA follows: TGTGCCAGCAGCGGAAGGACTAGCCTCCCCCCCACAGATACGCAGTATTTT. This codes for CASSGRTSLPPTDTQYF.